The 2 T cell receptor beta chains below come from one sample, sequenced in a study of cytomegalovirus exposure and HLA in healthy donors. The PCR employed 60 Vbeta primers together with 13 Jbeta primers. This table comes from immunoSEQ multiplex PCR, and its TCRdb copy is limited to in-frame clones, with some not included. The sample lists 130,000 or so clones, roughly 73% occurring once. Sequenced: PBMCs. The source is a male donor in good health and CMV-seronegative.

DNA for the CDR3: TGTGCCAGCAGCGTAGGCGGGGGGGCTAACAATGAGCAGTTCTTC. It is translated as CASSVGGGANNEQFF. The chain couples TRBV9 to TRBJ2-1; 9 bases are a match to TRBD2. Germline CDR1 reads SGDLS; CDR2 reads YYNGEE. Losses at the gene ends were 0 bases for V and 5 bases for J; bases not matched to a gene: 3. The CDR3 extends over 15 amino acids.

The chain uses TRBV7-2 and TRBJ2-3, with TRBD2 matching 8 bases. The CDR3 extends over 14 amino acids. CDR1 is SGHTA and CDR2 is FQGNSA in the germline V gene. V was clipped by 4 bases and J by 1 base; unmatched bases: 1. The CDR3 nucleotides are TGTGCCAGCAGCTCGGGACTAGGCACAGATACGCAGTATTTT. Its protein is CASSSGLGTDTQYF.